The sample holds a few counts of the clone carrying this T cell receptor (beta chain). The entry originates in a study of regulatory T cells in long-lasting Graves disease. Libraries of TCR beta came from iRepertoire HTBI primers plus Arm-PCR of CDR3 regions. TCRdb called the multiplex PCR reads again in MiXCR, with one record for every CDR3 protein. The profile covers roughly 610,000 distinct CDR3 sequences, with 15% to 20% appearing a single time and 12% taken by the ten largest. Trimming took 9 bases from V and 5 from J; bases not matched to a gene: 4. CDR3 length: 14 amino acids. CDR1 is KGHDR and CDR2 is SFDVKD in the germline V gene. Sample time point: newly diagnosed GD, antithyroid drugs for less than 3 months. The TCR library was prepared using RNA isolated from PBMCs. These sequences were also reported in another study, on T cells in Graves' hyperthyroidism and ophthalmopathy. That study reports: Orbital computed tomography, thyroid ultrasound, serum thyroxine and TRAb, and clinical symptoms together informed the diagnoses.

This TCR was sampled from a man aged 18 to 29 with Graves disease. This sequence joins TRBV24-1 and TRBJ2-1, with TRBD1 identical over 12 bases. This specimen consisted of peripheral blood mononuclear cells (PBMCs), obtained at new diagnosis, from a patient treated with antithyroid drugs. The CDR3 DNA sequence: TGTGCCACCGCCGGGACAGGGGGCCACAATGAGCAGTTCTTC. It codes for CATAGTGGHNEQFF.